These 17 T cell receptor beta chains were all obtained from the same sample, sequenced in a study of cytomegalovirus exposure and HLA in healthy donors. PCR involved 60 Vbeta and 13 Jbeta primers. Clones were read by immunoSEQ multiplex PCR, and TCRdb kept only the in-frame ones, dropping some. The data hold about 110,000 clones, with around 75% observed a single time. The specimen sequenced was PBMCs. These receptors all come from a male donor in good health and CMV-seropositive.

The J gene is TRBJ2-3, the V gene TRBV15; 8 nucleotides line up with TRBD1. Germline V gene lookup returns CDR1 LNHNV and CDR2 YYDKDF (reference sequence). J was trimmed by 6 bases and V by 1 base; bases with no gene match: 9. This CDR3 comprises 16 residues. The CDR3 DNA is TGTGCCACCAGCAGAGTTTACCAGGGGGCGAGTGATACGCAGTATTTT. This codes for CATSRVYQGASDTQYF.

As concerns this clone: Other nucleotide sequences from this sample produce the same CDR3. The rearrangement joins TRBV19 to TRBJ1-1; the D gene is possibly TRBD1 (5 bases). CDR1 LNHDA and CDR2 SQIVND come from the germline V gene (reference sequence). The CDR3 contains 13 residues. Trimming removed 5 bases from V and 3 bases from J, with 10 bases in between. The CDR3 coding sequence is TGTGCCAGTAGTCTTGGAGGGGACACTGAAGCTTTCTTT. This translates into CASSLGGDTEAFF.

The genes are TRBV30 and TRBJ2-3; 8 bases fit TRBD2. CDR1 is GTSNPN and CDR2 is SVGIG in the germline V gene (reference sequence). CDR3 length equals 15 residues. After removal of 0 bases from V and 2 bases from J, the junction contained 4 bases not matched to a gene. CDR3 protein: CAWSVRGGYTDTQYF. The CDR3 coding sequence is TGTGCCTGGAGTGTACGGGGGGGGTACACAGATACGCAGTATTTT.

The chain links TRBV4-3 to TRBJ2-3, with D tentatively TRBD2 (6 bases). V was cut by 2 bases and J by 4 bases, with 16 bases left in between. Per germline, CDR1 LGHNA and CDR2 YSLEER. The CDR3 runs to 16 residues. The CDR3 region is CASSQRIGSPPDTQYF. CDR3 nucleotides: TGCGCCAGCAGCCAAAGGATCGGGAGCCCCCCAGATACGCAGTATTTT.

In its sample, this clone was seen a few times. V gene TRBV7-9 combines with J gene TRBJ2-7, with 10 bases fitting TRBD1. J lost 4 bases, V lost 5 bases, and 5 bases had no gene match. This CDR3 is built from 14 residues. Germline CDR1 SEHNR, CDR2 FQNEAQ (reference sequence). The DNA of the CDR3 is TGTGCCAGCAGCCGAGACAGGGGGCGTTACGAGCAGTACTTC. As protein: CASSRDRGRYEQYF. Complete variable domain (other parts from reference TRBV7-9 and TRBJ2-7): DTGVSQNPRHKITKRGQNVTFRCDPISEHNRLYWYRQTLGQGPEFLTYFQNEAQLEKSRLLSDRFSAERPKGSFSTLEIQRTEQGDSAMYLCASSRDRGRYEQYFGPGTRLTVT.

This clone was counted only a few times. The chain couples TRBV5-6 to TRBJ1-1, with D possibly TRBD1 on 6 matching bases. The CDR3 sequence is 17 residues long. Looked up from germline, CDR1 is SGHDT and CDR2 is YYEEEE. V was cut by 5 bases and J by 4 bases, with 24 bases left in between. The DNA for the CDR3 is TGTGCCAGCAGGTCCTTGGTGTGGCGGGGGGCTAGCACTGAAGCTTTCTTT. It translates to CASRSLVWRGASTEAFF. Combining the CDR3 with reference TRBV5-6 and TRBJ1-1 gives the whole variable domain DAGVTQSPTHLIKTRGQQVTLRCSPKSGHDTVSWYQQALGQGPQFIFQYYEEEERQRGNFPDRFSGHQFPNYSSELNVNALLLGDSALYLCASRSLVWRGASTEAFFGQGTRLTVV.

V usage is TRBV5-6 and J usage is TRBJ1-5; D uncertain. CDR1 and CDR2 (germline): SGHDT, YYEEEE. The CDR3 has 13 amino acids. Trimming removed 0 bases from V and 4 bases from J, with 5 bases in between. CDR3 loop: CASSLGRNQPQHF. The CDR3 DNA is TGTGCCAGCAGCTTGGGCAGAAATCAGCCCCAGCATTTT.

The rearrangement joins TRBV19 to TRBJ2-1; D may be TRBD2 (6 bases). The CDR3 is 14 residues long. CDR1 and CDR2 (germline): LNHDA, SQIVND (reference sequence). V was clipped by 7 bases and J by 3 bases, with 13 bases between them. This chain's CDR3 is CASNSGGGYNEQFF. DNA for the CDR3: TGTGCCAGTAATAGCGGCGGCGGCTACAATGAGCAGTTCTTC.

V is TRBV2 and J is TRBJ2-1; TRBD2 matches 7 bases. This CDR3 has 14 amino acids. Germline values: CDR1 SNHLY, CDR2 FYNNEI. Trimming took 7 bases from V and 9 from J; bases not matched to a gene: 12. The CDR3 DNA is TGTGCCAGCATGGGCAGGACTAGATCCGGTGAGCAGTTCTTC. This sequence encodes CASMGRTRSGEQFF. The whole variable domain, remainder taken from reference TRBV2 and TRBJ2-1, is EPEVTQTPSHQVTQMGQEVILRCVPISNHLYFYWYRQILGQKVEFLVSFYNNEISEKSEIFDDQFSVERPDGSNFTLKIRSTKLEDSAMYFCASMGRTRSGEQFFGPGTRLTVL.

The chain links TRBV7-2 to TRBJ1-1; D unresolved. V was shortened by 1 base and J by 5 bases, with 14 bases between the two germline ends. CDR3 length: 15 amino acids. CDR1 is SGHTA and CDR2 is FQGNSA in the germline V gene. This CDR3 is CASSLDDGRGTEAFF. The CDR3 DNA follows: TGTGCCAGCAGCTTAGATGACGGACGGGGTACTGAAGCTTTCTTT.

This chain connects TRBV19 to TRBJ2-1; perhaps TRBD2 as D (6 bases). The germline V gene has CDR1 LNHDA and CDR2 SQIVND (reference sequence). CDR3 length equals 14 residues. V lost 9 bases and J lost 1, with 13 bases in between. The CDR3 DNA reads TGTGCCAGACCGGGGGATCCTTCCTACAATGAGCAGTTCTTC. Amino acid sequence: CARPGDPSYNEQFF.

The gene calls are TRBV27 and TRBJ2-3, with 10 bases fitting TRBD2. This CDR3 has 16 residues. The V and J ends lost 5 bases and 8 bases, in that order; junction bases with no gene match: 13. CDR1 and CDR2 (germline): MNHEY, SMNVEV (reference sequence). The CDR3 DNA reads TGTGCCAGCAGTCTAGAGCTAGCGGGAGCGGGGGGTACGCAGTATTTT. Its protein is CASSLELAGAGGTQYF.

The chain is built from TRBV5-1 and TRBJ2-3; D possibly corresponds to TRBD2 (6 bases). Germline lookup yields CDR1 SGHRS and CDR2 YFSETQ. There are 16 residues in the CDR3. Trimming shortened V by 4 bases and J by 2 bases, and 17 bases separated the two germline ends. In nucleotides, the CDR3 is TGCGCCAGCAGCCCCGCTTCGGCGGGACTCACAGATACGCAGTATTTT. Residues: CASSPASAGLTDTQYF.

This clone was counted a single time. The chain combines TRBV5-1 with TRBJ2-7, with D uncertain. Looked up from germline, CDR1 is SGHRS and CDR2 is YFSETQ. CDR3 length: 13 amino acids. V lost 4 bases and J 2 bases, leaving 10 bases between the germline ends. CDR3 in DNA: TGCGCCAGCAGCGTCGAGGCCGCCTACGAGCAGTACTTC. It encodes CASSVEAAYEQYF. Full variable domain (missing parts from reference TRBV5-1 and TRBJ2-7): KAGVTQTPRYLIKTRGQQVTLSCSPISGHRSVSWYQQTPGQGLQFLFEYFSETQRNKGNFPGRFSGRQFSNSRSEMNVSTLELGDSALYLCASSVEAAYEQYFGPGTRLTVT.

V gene TRBV4-3 combines with J gene TRBJ2-5, with a possible D match to TRBD2 (5 bases). Germline CDR1 LGHNA, CDR2 YSLEER. Trimming shortened V by 0 bases and J by 7 bases, and 21 bases separated the two germline ends. The CDR3 contains 17 residues. The CDR3 bases are TGCGCCAGCAGCCAAGAACTGTGGCTCGGGAAGACTGGGACCCAGTACTTC. Translating it yields CASSQELWLGKTGTQYF.

V is TRBV18 and J is TRBJ1-5; TRBD1 agrees at 10 bases. From germline, CDR1 is KGHSH and CDR2 LQKENI. The V gene end was trimmed by 3 bases and the J gene end by 9 bases; junction bases not matched to a gene: 8. CDR3 length: 15 residues. CDR3 residues: CASSPQGQGVAPQHF. CDR3 in DNA: TGTGCCAGCTCACCCCAAGGACAGGGGGTAGCGCCCCAGCATTTT.

Remarks on this clone: The same CDR3 arises from other DNA sequences in this sample as well. The V call is TRBV4-3, the J call TRBJ2-2; maybe TRBD1 (6 bases). V was shortened by 1 base and J by 4 bases, with 10 bases between the two germline ends. CDR3 length: 15 residues. Germline CDR1 reads LGHNA; CDR2 reads YSLEER. For the CDR3, the DNA is TGCGCCAGCAGCCAAGGTACAGGGAGCACCGGGGAGCTGTTTTTT. The encoded protein is CASSQGTGSTGELFF.